These 7 T cell receptor beta chains share one sample of origin, sequenced in a study of shared clonotypes between healthy human individuals. Sequencing used immunoSEQ multiplex PCR; TCRdb keeps in-frame clones, though not all of them. Altogether approximately 720,000 clones are present, roughly nine tenths being singletons, with the ten largest covering more than 20%. Naive CD8 isolation took CD45RO-negative cells positively selected for CCR7 and excluded terminally differentiated effector memory CD45RA+ cells. Source material: naive CD8+ T cells sorted from blood. The receptor set was obtained from a man aged 25 to 40 in good health.

CDR3 sequence reads: CASSDTLGETQYF. Written as DNA, the CDR3 is TGTGCCAGCAGTGACACCCTAGGGGAGACCCAGTACTTC. The rearrangement uses TRBV6-4 and TRBJ2-5; the D is unclear. V was cut by 2 bases and J by 5 bases, with 9 bases left in between. CDR1 and CDR2 (germline): MRHNA, SNTAGT. The CDR3 sequence is 13 residues long.

About this clone itself: The DNA is omitted, as the CDR3 cannot be located on it reliably, and the CDR3 follows TCRdb's listing. CDR3 sequence reads: CSVAWAGGTIF. V is TRBV29-1 and J is TRBJ2-1; TRBD2 is the table's D call and was not checked against the DNA. Ends included, the CDR3 has 11 residues. Per germline, CDR1 SQVTM and CDR2 ANQGSEA.

This clone was observed once. J is TRBJ2-3 and V is TRBV4-3; 10 nucleotides agree with TRBD2. The CDR3 is 16 amino acids. With 0 bases clipped from V and 4 bases from J, the junction kept 4 bases outside the gene matches. Germline values: CDR1 LGHNA, CDR2 YSLEER. The CDR3 DNA follows: TGCGCCAGCAGCCAAGAGGCTAGCGGGGGTCCAGATACGCAGTATTTT. Protein sequence: CASSQEASGGPDTQYF.

CDR3 sequence reads: CATSDRDRNTEAFF. CDR3 DNA: TGTGCCACCAGCGACCGGGACAGGAACACTGAAGCTTTCTTT. The chain is built from TRBV15 and TRBJ1-1; 7 positions agree with TRBD1. The CDR3 has 14 amino acids. Trimming removed 5 bases from V and 1 base from J; junction bases left unmatched: 4. From germline, CDR1 is LNHNV and CDR2 YYDKDF (reference sequence).

The chain joins TRBV19 to TRBJ2-1; 8 bases align to TRBD2. Germline trimming cut 11 bases from V and 8 bases from J; bases unmatched to any gene: 14. The V gene's germline CDR1 is LNHDA and CDR2 SQIVND (reference sequence). CDR3 length: 14 amino acids. CDR3 sequence reads: CAFKRGGRRDEQFF. The CDR3, as DNA: TGTGCCTTCAAGCGGGGCGGGAGGAGAGATGAGCAGTTCTTC. The full variable domain, its missing parts supplied by reference TRBV19 and TRBJ2-1, is DGGITQSPKYLFRKEGQNVTLSCEQNLNHDAMYWYRQDPGQGLRLIYYSQIVNDFQKGDIAEGYSVSREKKESFPLTVTSAQKNPTAFYLCAFKRGGRRDEQFFGPGTRLTVL.

J is TRBJ2-7 and V is TRBV6-5; D is undetermined. Germline V gene sequence: CDR1 MNHEY, CDR2 SVGAGI. This CDR3 has 9 residues. The V and J ends lost 8 bases and 1 base respectively, with 0 bases between them. The CDR3 DNA is TGTGCCAGCTCCTACGAGCAGTACTTC. Translated, it gives CASSYEQYF.

V is TRBV19 and J is TRBJ2-7, with D perhaps matching TRBD1 (5 bases). The CDR3 is 15 residues long. Deletions cut 0 bases from V and 4 bases from J, with 13 bases between. Germline V CDR1 and CDR2: LNHDA, SQIVND (reference sequence). The CDR3 DNA reads TGTGCCAGTAGTATAGACCGCGGCAGGGCTTACGAGCAGTACTTC. It yields the protein CASSIDRGRAYEQYF.